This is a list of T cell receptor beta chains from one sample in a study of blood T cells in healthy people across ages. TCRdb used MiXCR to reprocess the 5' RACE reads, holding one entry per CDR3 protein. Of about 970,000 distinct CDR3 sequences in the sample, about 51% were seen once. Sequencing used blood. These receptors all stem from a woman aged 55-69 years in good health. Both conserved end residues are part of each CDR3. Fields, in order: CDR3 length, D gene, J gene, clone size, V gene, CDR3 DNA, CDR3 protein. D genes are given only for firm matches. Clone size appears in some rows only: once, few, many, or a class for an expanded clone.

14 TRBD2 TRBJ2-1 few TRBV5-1 TGCGCCAGCAGCTTAGTGCGGGGGAACAATGAGCAGTTCTTC CASSLVRGNNEQFF
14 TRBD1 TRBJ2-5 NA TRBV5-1 TGCGCCAGCAGCTTCTCGACAGGGGGTGAGACCCAGTACTTC CASSFSTGGETQYF
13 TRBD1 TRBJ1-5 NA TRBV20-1 TGCAGTGCTAGTGAACAGGGGAGGCAGCCCCAGCATTTT CSASEQGRQPQHF
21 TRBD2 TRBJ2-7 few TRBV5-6 TGTGCCAGCAGCTTGTATAGCCCCTGGACTAGCGGGAGTGTAAGCTCCTACGAGCAGTACTTC CASSLYSPWTSGSVSSYEQYF
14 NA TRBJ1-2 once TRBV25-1 TGTGCCAGCAGTGAGGACACGGCTAACTATGGCTACACCTTC CASSEDTANYGYTF
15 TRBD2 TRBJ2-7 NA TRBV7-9 TGTGCCAGCAGCCTCAGTAGCGGGAGGGTCTGCGAGCAGTACTTC CASSLSSGRVCEQYF
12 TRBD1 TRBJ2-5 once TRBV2 TGTGCCAGCAGCGGGGACAGCAATGAGCAGTACTTC CASSGDSNEQYF
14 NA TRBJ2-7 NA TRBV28 TGTGCCAGCAGTTTCTTAGGGGGGGAGTACGAGCAGTACTTC CASSFLGGEYEQYF
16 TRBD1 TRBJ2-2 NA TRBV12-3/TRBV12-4 TGTGCCAGCAGGCGTAGCGGGACAGGGGCCACCGGGGAGCTGTTTTTT CASRRSGTGATGELFF
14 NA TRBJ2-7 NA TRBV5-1 TGCGCCAGCAGCTTGGGACAGGCGAAGGACGAGCAGTACTTC CASSLGQAKDEQYF
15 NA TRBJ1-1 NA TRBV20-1 TGCAGTGCTAGAGGAGGGACAAGAGTGGGCACTGAAGCTTTCTTT CSARGGTRVGTEAFF
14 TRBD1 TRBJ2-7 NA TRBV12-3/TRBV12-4 TGTGCCAGCACTCGGGACAGTTCCCCCTACGAGCAGTACTTC CASTRDSSPYEQYF
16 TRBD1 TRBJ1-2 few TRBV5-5 TGTGCCAGCAGCCTTGACAGGGAGTCTCTTCCGTATGGCTACACCTTC CASSLDRESLPYGYTF
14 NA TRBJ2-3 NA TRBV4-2 TGTGCCAGCAGCAGTGTGAGCATCACAGATACGCAGTATTTT CASSSVSITDTQYF
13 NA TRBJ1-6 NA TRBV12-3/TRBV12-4 TGTGCCAGCAGCCTTGTGGGTGAAGGTACCCTCCACTTT CASSLVGEGTLHF